This T cell receptor (beta chain) was recorded in a study of blood T cell repertoires in COVID-19. Looking at the study overall: PBMCs, B-cell-depleted T cells, or T cells provided the cDNA or gDNA that made up the material.

Profiled with immunoSEQ multiplex PCR; TCRdb holds only in-frame clones, not every one. The sample gives around 130,000 clones, 84% of which show up once; about 1.5% is in the top ten. V shed 0 bases, J shed 3 bases, and the junction held 4 bases outside the gene matches. This CDR3 region has 15 residues. Germline lookup yields CDR1 SGDLS and CDR2 YYNGEE. This chain connects TRBV9 to TRBJ2-3, with 7 bases fitting TRBD2. Sequenced: peripheral blood. The sequence was obtained from a man between 60 and 70 years old with acute or convalescent COVID-19. Written as DNA, the CDR3 is TGTGCCAGCAGCGTAGAGGCGGGGGTAACAGATACGCAGTATTTT. This sequence encodes CASSVEAGVTDTQYF.